The sequence of this T cell receptor (beta chain) was determined in a study of cytomegalovirus exposure and HLA in healthy donors. Study results and caveats: For TCR beta chains, V- and J-gene trimming was later linked to a missense DCLRE1C variant. Later on, an analysis showed TCR association rates differing by HLA locus, with DRB1 the most and HLA-C the fewest.

PCR was performed using 60 Vbeta and 13 Jbeta primers. Sequencing used immunoSEQ multiplex PCR; TCRdb keeps in-frame clones, though not all of them. The data show tens of thousands of clones, roughly 79% seen once. With regard to this clone: Its specificity is unknown. The missing conserved phenylalanine or tryptophan at the end of this CDR3 makes a read error likely.

The junction had 7 bases not matched to a gene; V was cut back by 5 bases and J by 2 bases. The CDR3 runs to 15 residues. Germline V gene sequence: CDR1 MNHEY, CDR2 SMNVEV (reference sequence). The receptor was derived from a man aged 50 to 59 in good health and CMV-seronegative. Material for sequencing was PBMCs. The V gene is TRBV27, the J gene TRBJ2-7, with 9 bases aligning to TRBD1. CDR3 sequence (DNA): TGTGCCAGCAGTCAGACAGGGGGTTCTACCTACGAGCAGTACCTC. The encoded protein is CASSQTGGSTYEQYL.